This T cell receptor beta chain is drawn from a study of CD8 T cells in ankylosing spondylitis. This CDR3 comprises 11 residues. Germline CDR1 reads MNHNS; CDR2 reads SASEGT. V was trimmed by 3 bases and J by 7 bases, leaving 6 bases between them. As concerns this clonotype: As yet, its antigen is unknown.

Overall study findings and caveats: For ankylosing spondylitis blood, a TCR beta motif of about eight highly homologous variants appeared characteristic. Previously reported in reactive arthritis synovial fluid and blood were some of the motif variants. Researchers reportedly found disease-linked clones significantly enriched in matched ankylosing spondylitis synovial fluid.

Libraries for TCR beta were made by quantitative 5'-RACE with molecular barcodes. TCRdb re-analysed the 5' RACE reads in MiXCR, keeping a single row per CDR3 protein. The data hold about 360,000 distinct CDR3 sequences, with approximately 14% observed a single time. Sequenced material: blood, either unsorted or a sorted T cell fraction (not recorded which). The source is a male donor with ankylosing spondylitis or in good health (not recorded which). The J gene is TRBJ2-5, the V gene TRBV6-1; D remains unclear. CDR3 coding DNA: TGTGCCAGCAGTGAGGGCGTGACCCAGTACTTC. This gives the protein CASSEGVTQYF.